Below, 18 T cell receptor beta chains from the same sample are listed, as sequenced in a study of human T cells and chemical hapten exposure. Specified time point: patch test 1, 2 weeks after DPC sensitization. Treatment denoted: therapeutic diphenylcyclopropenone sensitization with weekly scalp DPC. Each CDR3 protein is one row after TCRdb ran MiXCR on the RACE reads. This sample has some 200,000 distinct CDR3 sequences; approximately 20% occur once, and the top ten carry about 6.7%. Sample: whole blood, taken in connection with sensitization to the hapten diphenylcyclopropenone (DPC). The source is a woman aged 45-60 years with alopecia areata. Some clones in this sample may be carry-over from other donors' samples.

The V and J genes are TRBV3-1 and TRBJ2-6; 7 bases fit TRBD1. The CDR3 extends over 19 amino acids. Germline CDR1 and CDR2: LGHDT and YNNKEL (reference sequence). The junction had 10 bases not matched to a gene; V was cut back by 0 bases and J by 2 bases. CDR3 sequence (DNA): TGTGCCAGCAGCCAAGAACCCAGGGGGTTGTGGGCTGGGGCCAACGTCCTGACTTTC. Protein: CASSQEPRGLWAGANVLTF. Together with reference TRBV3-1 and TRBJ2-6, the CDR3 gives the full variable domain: DTAVSQTPKYLVTQMGNDKSIKCEQNLGHDTMYWYKQDSKKFLKIMFSYNNKELIINETVPNRFSPKSPDKAHLNLHINSLELGDSAVYFCASSQEPRGLWAGANVLTFGAGSRLTVL.

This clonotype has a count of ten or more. CDR3 DNA: TGTGCCAGCAGCATGGACAGCGCACAAGAGACCCAGTACTTC. As protein: CASSMDSAQETQYF. The gene calls are TRBV28 and TRBJ2-5; tentative D call: TRBD1 (6 bases). CDR1 is MDHEN, CDR2 SYDVKM, per germline. The V and J ends lost 6 bases and 2 bases respectively, with 13 bases between them. This CDR3 is 14 amino acids long.

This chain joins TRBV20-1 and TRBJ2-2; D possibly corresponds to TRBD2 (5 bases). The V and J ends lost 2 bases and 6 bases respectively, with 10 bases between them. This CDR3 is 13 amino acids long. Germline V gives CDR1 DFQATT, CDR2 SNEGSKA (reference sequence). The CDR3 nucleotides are TGCAGTGCTAGACCCCGGGAAGCCGGGGAGCTGTTTTTT. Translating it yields CSARPREAGELFF.

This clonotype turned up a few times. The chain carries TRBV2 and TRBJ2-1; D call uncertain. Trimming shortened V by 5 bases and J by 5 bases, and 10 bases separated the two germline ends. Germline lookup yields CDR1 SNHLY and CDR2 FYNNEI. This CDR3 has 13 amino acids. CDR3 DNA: TGTGCCAGCAGTAAACTACACAACAATGAGCAGTTCTTC. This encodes CASSKLHNNEQFF.

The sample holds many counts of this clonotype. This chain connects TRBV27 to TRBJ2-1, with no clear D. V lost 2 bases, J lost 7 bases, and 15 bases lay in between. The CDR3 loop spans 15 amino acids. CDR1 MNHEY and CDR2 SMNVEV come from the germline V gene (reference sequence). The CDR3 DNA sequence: TGTGCCAGCAGTTTAATCCCATTGGGTCGTAATGAGCAGTTCTTC. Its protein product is CASSLIPLGRNEQFF.

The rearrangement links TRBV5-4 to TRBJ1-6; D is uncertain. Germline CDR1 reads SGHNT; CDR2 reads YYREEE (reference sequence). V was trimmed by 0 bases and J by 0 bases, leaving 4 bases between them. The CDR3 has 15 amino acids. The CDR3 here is CASSLGSSYNSPLHF. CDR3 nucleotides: TGTGCCAGCAGCTTGGGGAGCTCCTATAATTCACCCCTCCACTTT. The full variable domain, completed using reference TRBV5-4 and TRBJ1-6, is ETGVTQSPTHLIKTRGQQVTLRCSSQSGHNTVSWYQQALGQGPQFIFQYYREEENGRGNFPPRFSGLQFPNYSSELNVNALELDDSALYLCASSLGSSYNSPLHFGNGTRLTVT.

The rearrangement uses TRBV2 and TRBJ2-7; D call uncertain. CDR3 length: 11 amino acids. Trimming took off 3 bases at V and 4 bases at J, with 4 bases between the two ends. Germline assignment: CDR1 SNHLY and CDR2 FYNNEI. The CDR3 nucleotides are TGTGCCAGCAGTGATGCTTACGAGCAGTACTTC. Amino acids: CASSDAYEQYF.

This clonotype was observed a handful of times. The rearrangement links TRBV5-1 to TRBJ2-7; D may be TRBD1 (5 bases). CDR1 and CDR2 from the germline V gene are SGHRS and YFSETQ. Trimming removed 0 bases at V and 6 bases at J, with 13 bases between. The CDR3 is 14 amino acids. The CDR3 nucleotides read TGCGCCAGCAGCTTGGCCCGGCAGGGCTCCGAGCAGTACTTC. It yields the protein CASSLARQGSEQYF. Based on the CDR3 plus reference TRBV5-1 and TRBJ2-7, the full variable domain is KAGVTQTPRYLIKTRGQQVTLSCSPISGHRSVSWYQQTPGQGLQFLFEYFSETQRNKGNFPGRFSGRQFSNSRSEMNVSTLELGDSALYLCASSLARQGSEQYFGPGTRLTVT.

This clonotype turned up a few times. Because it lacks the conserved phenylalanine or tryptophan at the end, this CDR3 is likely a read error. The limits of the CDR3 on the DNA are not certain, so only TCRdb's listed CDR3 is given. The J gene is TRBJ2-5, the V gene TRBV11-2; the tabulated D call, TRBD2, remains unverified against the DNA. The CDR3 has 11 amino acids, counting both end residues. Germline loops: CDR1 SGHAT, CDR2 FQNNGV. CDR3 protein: CASSPRLAGVC.

This chain's CDR3 is CASSLLRGSSSYNEQFF. DNA for the CDR3: TGTGCCAGCAGCCTATTGAGGGGCTCGAGCTCCTACAATGAGCAGTTCTTC. The V gene is TRBV11-3, the J gene TRBJ2-1, with D perhaps matching TRBD1 or TRBD2 (5 bases each). The CDR3 loop spans 17 amino acids. Trimming removed 5 bases from V and 0 bases from J, with 17 bases in between. Germline V gene data show CDR1 as SGHNT and CDR2 as YENEEA.

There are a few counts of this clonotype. CDR3 region: CASSLTGQGADTQYF. CDR3 DNA: TGTGCCAGCTCACTGACCGGACAGGGGGCGGATACGCAGTATTTT. V gene TRBV18 combines with J gene TRBJ2-3; 11 bases match TRBD1. This CDR3 is 15 amino acids long. Trimming took 4 bases from V and 6 from J; bases not matched to a gene: 6. Germline V gene sequence: CDR1 KGHSH, CDR2 LQKENI.

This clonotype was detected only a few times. The chain's CDR3 is CSARDAPVNTEAFF. CDR3 sequence (DNA): TGCAGTGCTAGAGATGCCCCAGTTAACACTGAAGCTTTCTTT. The chain employs TRBV20-1 and TRBJ1-1; D remains unclear. Germline-derived CDR1 and CDR2 are DFQATT and SNEGSKA (reference sequence). This CDR3 region has 14 residues. Trimming left V 0 bases short and J 2 bases short, with 10 bases between.

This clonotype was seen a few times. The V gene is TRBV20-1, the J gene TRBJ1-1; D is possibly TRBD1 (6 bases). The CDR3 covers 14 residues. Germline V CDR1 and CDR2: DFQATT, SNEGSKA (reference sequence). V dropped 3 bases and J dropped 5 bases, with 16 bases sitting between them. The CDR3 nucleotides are TGCAGTGCTAGTCGAGGGGATAGGGGGACTGAAGCTTTCTTT. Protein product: CSASRGDRGTEAFF.

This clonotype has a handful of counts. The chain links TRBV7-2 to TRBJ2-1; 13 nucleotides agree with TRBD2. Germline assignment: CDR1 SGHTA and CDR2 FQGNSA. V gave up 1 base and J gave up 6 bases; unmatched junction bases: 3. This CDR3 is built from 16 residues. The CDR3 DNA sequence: TGTGCCAGCAGCTTAGATCGACTAGCGGGAGGCAATGAGCAGTTCTTC. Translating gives CASSLDRLAGGNEQFF.

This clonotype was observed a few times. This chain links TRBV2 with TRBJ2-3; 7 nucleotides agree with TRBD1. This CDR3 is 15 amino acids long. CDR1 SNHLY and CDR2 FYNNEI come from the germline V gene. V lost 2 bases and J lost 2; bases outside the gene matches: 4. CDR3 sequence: CASSETGEDTDTQYF. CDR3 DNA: TGTGCCAGCAGTGAAACAGGGGAAGACACAGATACGCAGTATTTT.

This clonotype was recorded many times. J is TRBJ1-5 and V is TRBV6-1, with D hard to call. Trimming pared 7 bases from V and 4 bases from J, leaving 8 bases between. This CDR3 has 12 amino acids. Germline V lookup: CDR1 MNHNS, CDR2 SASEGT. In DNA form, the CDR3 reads TGTGCCAGCATATCAGAAAATCAGCCCCAGCATTTT. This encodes CASISENQPQHF.

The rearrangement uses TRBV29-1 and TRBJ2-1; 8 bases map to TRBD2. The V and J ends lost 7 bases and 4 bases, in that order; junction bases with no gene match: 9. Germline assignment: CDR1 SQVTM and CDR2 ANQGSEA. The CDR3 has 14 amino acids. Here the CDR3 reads CSGVAGNTYNEQFF. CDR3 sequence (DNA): TGCAGCGGTGTAGCGGGGAACACATACAATGAGCAGTTCTTC.

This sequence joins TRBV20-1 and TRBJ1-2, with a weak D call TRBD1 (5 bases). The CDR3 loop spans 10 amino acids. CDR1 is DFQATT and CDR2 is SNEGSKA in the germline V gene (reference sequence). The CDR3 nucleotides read TGCCTCTTCAGGGAGAATGGCTACACCTTC. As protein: CLFRENGYTF.